The rows below give T cell receptor beta chains drawn from one sample of a study of shared clonotypes between healthy human individuals. Libraries were prepared by immunoSEQ multiplex PCR; TCRdb keeps only in-frame clonotypes and omits some of them. The data hold some 630,000 clones, with around 96% observed a single time. The sample comprised naive CD8+ T cells sorted from blood. All receptors come from a woman in her 30s in good health. Each CDR3 is given with its conserved first and last residue. A D gene is named only where the DNA matches it firmly. Clone size appears in some rows only: once, few, many, or a class for an expanded clone.

v_gene	d_gene	abundance	j_gene	CDR3nt	CDR3aa
TRBV28	TRBD1	.	TRBJ2-1	TGTGCCAGCAGTCGTTACAGGGGATCCTACAATGAGCAGTTCTTC	CASSRYRGSYNEQFF
TRBV10-3	.	.	TRBJ2-5	TGTGCCATCAGTCCCGGAGACAGCCAAGAGACCCAGTACTTC	CAISPGDSQETQYF
TRBV6-1	TRBD2	.	TRBJ2-1	TGTGCCAGCTGCGGGGGTACCTACAATGAGCAGTTCTTC	CASCGGTYNEQFF
TRBV27	TRBD2	.	TRBJ2-1	TGTGCCAGCACTGTACATAGCGGGAGGGCATACAATGAGCAGTTCTTC	CASTVHSGRAYNEQFF
TRBV19	.	.	TRBJ1-5	TGTGCCAGTAGTATAGGAAGGTACCTAAATCAGCCCCAGCATTTT	CASSIGRYLNQPQHF
TRBV19	.	.	TRBJ2-7	TGTGCCAGTAGTGGCGGACACAACTACGAGCAGTACTTC	CASSGGHNYEQYF
TRBV28	.	.	TRBJ1-5	TGTGCCAGCAGTCCCGGGCCCGCGGAGAGCAATCAGCCCCAGCATTTT	CASSPGPAESNQPQHF
TRBV6-5	.	.	TRBJ1-1	TGTGCCAGCAGGAAAACAGGGAACACTGAAGCTTTCTTT	CASRKTGNTEAFF
TRBV15	TRBD2	once	TRBJ2-1	TGTGCCACCAGCAGTGGTAGCGGGAGGGCCTCCTACAATGAGCAGTTCTTC	CATSSGSGRASYNEQFF
TRBV11-3	.	.	TRBJ2-3	TGTGCCAGCAGCTTAGATCGGGGGGCTAACACAGATACGCAGTATTTT	CASSLDRGANTDTQYF
TRBV11-3	TRBD2	.	TRBJ2-1	TGTGCCAGCAGCTTAGTTACGGGAGGGTACAATGAGCAGTTCTTC	CASSLVTGGYNEQFF
TRBV2	.	.	TRBJ2-1	TGTGCCAGCAGTGAGGAGAGACCCCGGGGCGATGAGCAGTTCTTC	CASSEERPRGDEQFF
TRBV29-1	.	once	TRBJ2-7	TGCAGCTTTCGAACAGGTTATAGTTACGAGCAGTACTTC	CSFRTGYSYEQYF
TRBV13	.	.	TRBJ2-7	TGTGCCAGCAGCTTGGACGAGCAGTACTTC	CASSLDEQYF
TRBV2	TRBD2	few	TRBJ2-1	TGTGCCAGCAGTGGAGCTAGCGGGAGGTCCTACAATGAGCAGTTCTTC	CASSGASGRSYNEQFF
TRBV7-6	.	.	TRBJ1-4	TGTGCCAGCAGCCACCCTTACAGGGAAGTCGGGGAAAAACTGTTTTTT	CASSHPYREVGEKLFF
TRBV27	TRBD1	.	TRBJ2-3	TGTGCCAGCAGGGACAGGTTCTCTAGCACAGATACGCAGTATTTT	CASRDRFSSTDTQYF
TRBV11-2	TRBD2	.	TRBJ2-1	TGTGCCAGCAGCTTTGGGACTAGCTTCCACAATGAGCAGTTCTTC	CASSFGTSFHNEQFF
TRBV4-1	TRBD2	.	TRBJ2-7	TGCGCCAGCAGCCCCCGGGGACTAGCGGCGAGCGAGCAGTACTTC	CASSPRGLAASEQYF
TRBV27	TRBD2	.	TRBJ2-1	TGTGCCAGCAGTTTACAAGCGGGATACAATGAGCAGTTCTTC	CASSLQAGYNEQFF